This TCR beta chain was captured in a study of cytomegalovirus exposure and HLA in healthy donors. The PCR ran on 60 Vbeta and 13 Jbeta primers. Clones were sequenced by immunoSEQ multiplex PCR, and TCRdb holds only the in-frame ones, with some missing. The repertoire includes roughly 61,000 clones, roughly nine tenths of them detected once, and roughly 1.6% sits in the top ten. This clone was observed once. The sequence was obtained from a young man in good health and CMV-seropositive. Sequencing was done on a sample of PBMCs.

CDR3 residues: CASSPRTSGYNEQFF. As DNA, the CDR3 is TGTGCCAGCAGCCCAAGGACTAGCGGCTACAATGAGCAGTTCTTC. The chain links TRBV7-2 to TRBJ2-1; 10 bases line up with TRBD2. The J segment lost 3 bases and the V segment lost 5 bases, leaving 4 bases of the junction unmatched. This CDR3 has 15 amino acids. Germline CDR1 SGHTA, CDR2 FQGNSA.